What follows describes a single T cell receptor beta chain. The sample originates from a study of cytomegalovirus exposure and HLA in healthy donors. The primer mix had 60 Vbeta and 13 Jbeta primers. Only in-frame clones appear in the TCRdb table, and some are missing; sequencing was by immunoSEQ multiplex PCR. Of roughly 240,000 clones listed, roughly 82% were seen once; the top ten hold around 5.7%. Germline V gene lookup returns CDR1 ENHRY and CDR2 SYGVKD. The length of the CDR3 is 15 residues. After removal of 6 bases from V and 7 bases from J, the junction contained 8 bases not matched to a gene.

This TCR came from a woman aged 35 to 49 in good health and CMV-seropositive. The sample comprised PBMCs. The gene calls are TRBV10-3 and TRBJ2-1; TRBD2 matches at 11 bases. As DNA, the CDR3 is TGTGCCATCAGGGCGACTAGCGGGGCGGGAAATGAGCAGTTCTTC. This gives the protein CAIRATSGAGNEQFF.